The clone carrying this TCR beta chain was observed a few times. Its antigen is as yet unknown. This entry belongs to a study of T-cell reconstitution after alpha-beta-depleted transplantation in children. Overall study results and limits: It was newly produced T cells that mostly accounted for T-cell counts and diversity one year after transplant. Roughly two months post-transplant, alpha-beta T cells reportedly originated from several hundred graft clones that had expanded.

Using unique molecular identifiers, the investigators prepared the TCRbeta library. From the PCR reads, TCRdb called clonotypes with MiXCR, one entry per CDR3 protein. Here the sample spans 350,000 to 500,000 distinct CDR3 sequences, approximately 42% being singletons. V dropped 5 bases and J dropped 2 bases, with 16 bases sitting between them. CDR1 and CDR2 (germline): MDHEN, SYDVKM. This CDR3 has 16 residues. The rearrangement links TRBV28 to TRBJ1-5; D remains unclear. The source of this sequence is a girl aged 2-10 years with aplastic anemia, due to receive a stem cell transplant. Sample: PBMCs, taken before TCRalphabeta/CD19-depleted stem cell transplant. This chain's CDR3 is CASSPWSTAGNQPQHF. In DNA form, the CDR3 reads TGTGCCAGCAGTCCCTGGTCCACGGCTGGCAATCAGCCCCAGCATTTT.